This entry lists 27 T cell receptor beta chains sequenced from one sample in a study of cytomegalovirus exposure and HLA in healthy donors. Clones were sequenced by immunoSEQ multiplex PCR, and TCRdb holds only the in-frame ones, with some missing. Of a few hundred thousand clones listed, around 90% are singletons. The specimen was PBMCs. Receptors originate from a man aged 25-40 years in good health and CMV-seronegative.

The CDR3 bases are TGTGCCATCAGTGCGTCGGGACAGGGCTACGAGCAGTACTTC. Translation gives CAISASGQGYEQYF. This chain joins TRBV10-3 and TRBJ2-7; 9 nucleotides match TRBD1. The CDR3 totals 14 residues. V shed 4 bases, J shed 3 bases, and the junction held 4 bases outside the gene matches. Germline V gives CDR1 ENHRY, CDR2 SYGVKD.

This chain joins TRBV25-1 and TRBJ1-3, with a weak D call TRBD1 (5 bases). Trimming took 5 bases from V and 1 from J, leaving 12 bases between them. CDR1 is MGHDK, CDR2 SYGVNS, per germline. The CDR3 covers 15 residues. In nucleotides, the CDR3 is TGTGCCAGCAGTCCCGCGGGGGGGTCTGGAAACACCATATATTTT. Amino acids: CASSPAGGSGNTIYF.

The chain couples TRBV10-2 to TRBJ2-7; 13 bases map to TRBD2. The CDR3 is 16 amino acids. V shed 0 bases and J 1 base; nucleotides not matched to a gene: 0. Germline-derived CDR1 and CDR2 are WSHSY and SAAADI. The CDR3 DNA is TGCGCCAGCAGTGAGTCGGGACTAGCGGGGTCCTACGAGCAGTACTTC. Translation: CASSESGLAGSYEQYF.

The chain is built from TRBV6-4 and TRBJ1-5, with D uncertain. Trimming took off 3 bases at V and 5 bases at J, with 20 bases between the two ends. CDR3 length: 17 residues. Germline lookup yields CDR1 MRHNA and CDR2 SNTAGT. CDR3 amino acids: CASSDMRACYWYQPQHF. CDR3 nucleotides: TGTGCCAGCAGTGATATGAGGGCCTGCTATTGGTATCAGCCCCAGCATTTT.

The genes are TRBV9 and TRBJ2-3; 11 bases align to TRBD2. Trimming removed 6 bases from V and 0 bases from J; junction bases left unmatched: 3. Germline V gene data show CDR1 as SGDLS and CDR2 as YYNGEE. The CDR3 runs 15 residues. The CDR3 loop reads CASNPSGGSTDTQYF. CDR3 nucleotides: TGTGCCAGCAACCCTAGCGGGGGGAGCACAGATACGCAGTATTTT.

The chain links TRBV19 to TRBJ1-2; tentative D call: TRBD1 (5 bases). Trimming took 4 bases from V and 8 from J, leaving 14 bases between them. The CDR3 covers 13 residues. Per the germline V gene, CDR1 is LNHDA and CDR2 is SQIVND (reference sequence). CDR3 nucleotide sequence: TGTGCCAGTAGTACTTGGGGGGAAAGGGGCTACACCTTC. Its translation: CASSTWGERGYTF.

The J gene is TRBJ1-1, the V gene TRBV19; a weak D match, TRBD1 (6 bases). CDR1 is LNHDA, CDR2 SQIVND, per germline (reference sequence). The CDR3 spans 14 residues. Trimming stripped 4 bases from V and 4 bases from J, with 13 bases between. The CDR3 sequence is CASSTDPRGTEAFF. DNA for the CDR3: TGTGCCAGTAGTACGGACCCCAGGGGCACTGAAGCTTTCTTT.

This clone was seen only once. The chain links TRBV15 to TRBJ2-5, with TRBD2 as a possible D gene (6 bases). This CDR3 spans 16 amino acids. V lost 2 bases and J lost 1, with 14 bases in between. Germline CDR1 and CDR2: LNHNV and YYDKDF (reference sequence). The CDR3 DNA sequence: TGTGCCACCAGCAGAATCCGTGCGGGGCCCCAAGAGACCCAGTACTTC. It yields the protein CATSRIRAGPQETQYF.

This clone was observed a few times. The V gene is TRBV6-1, the J gene TRBJ2-7; 7 bases are shared with TRBD1. Trimming cost V 3 bases and J 3 bases; bases outside gene matches: 5. The germline V gene has CDR1 MNHNS and CDR2 SASEGT. The CDR3 contains 14 residues. This CDR3 is CASSDHRQGYEQYF. The DNA of the CDR3 is TGTGCCAGCAGTGACCATCGACAGGGCTACGAGCAGTACTTC.

The chain joins TRBV2 to TRBJ2-3, with D possibly being TRBD2 (5 bases). Germline CDR1 and CDR2: SNHLY and FYNNEI. Trimming stripped 11 bases from V and 10 bases from J, with 19 bases between. This CDR3 has 12 amino acids. In nucleotides, the CDR3 is TGTGCCCCCCAGAACCGGGGAGAGGCGCAGTATTTT. It encodes CAPQNRGEAQYF.

The chain combines TRBV19 with TRBJ2-3, with D perhaps TRBD1 (5 bases). V lost 3 bases and J lost 4, with 8 bases in between. Germline assignment: CDR1 LNHDA and CDR2 SQIVND (reference sequence). This CDR3 has 13 residues. The CDR3 coding sequence is TGTGCCAGTAGTATGGAAGGGGCAGATACGCAGTATTTT. Residues: CASSMEGADTQYF. Drawing the rest from reference TRBV19 and TRBJ2-3, the complete variable domain is DGGITQSPKYLFRKEGQNVTLSCEQNLNHDAMYWYRQDPGQGLRLIYYSQIVNDFQKGDIAEGYSVSREKKESFPLTVTSAQKNPTAFYLCASSMEGADTQYFGPGTRLTVL.

V usage is TRBV11-2 and J usage is TRBJ1-2, with 8 bases matching TRBD1. The CDR3 is 13 amino acids. V gave up 5 bases and J gave up 7 bases; unmatched junction bases: 6. The germline CDR1 and CDR2 sequences are SGHAT and FQNNGV. The CDR3, as DNA: TGTGCCAGCAGCCTTCAGGGGGCAGGTGGCTACACCTTC. It yields the protein CASSLQGAGGYTF.

This clone was seen once. CDR3 DNA: TGCAGTGCTCTCGCGACTGCTCGAACGTATTTT. Translation gives CSALATARTYF. This rearrangement joins TRBV20-1 to TRBJ2-3; D call uncertain. Germline V gives CDR1 DFQATT, CDR2 SNEGSKA (reference sequence). The V end lost 5 bases, the J end lost 14 bases, and 17 bases lay between the germline ends. The CDR3 is 11 amino acids.

The V and J genes are TRBV30 and TRBJ1-2, with no clear D. The V and J ends lost 0 bases and 7 bases respectively, with 15 bases between them. The CDR3 is 14 residues long. The germline CDR1 and CDR2 sequences are GTSNPN and SVGIG (reference sequence). CDR3 DNA: TGTGCCTGGAGTGTCGGGAAAAGGGTTTTTGGCTACACCTTC. Encoded protein: CAWSVGKRVFGYTF.

The rearrangement links TRBV6-1 to TRBJ1-1, with D hard to call. Trimming shortened V by 3 bases and J by 6 bases, and 11 bases separated the two germline ends. Germline lookup yields CDR1 MNHNS and CDR2 SASEGT. The CDR3 covers 13 residues. The CDR3 loop reads CASSDTGGAEAFF. As DNA, the CDR3 is TGTGCCAGCAGTGACACGGGAGGCGCTGAAGCTTTCTTT.

The V gene is TRBV28, the J gene TRBJ2-3; 12 positions match TRBD2. The ends lost 6 bases at V and 1 base at J; junction bases unmatched: 5. Germline V lookup: CDR1 MDHEN, CDR2 SYDVKM. This CDR3 is 16 amino acids long. The CDR3 region has the DNA TGTGCCAGCAGCGTAACTAGCGGGGGGCGCACAGATACGCAGTATTTT. It yields the protein CASSVTSGGRTDTQYF.

This chain connects TRBV11-3 to TRBJ2-1, with 9 nucleotides matching TRBD1. V lost 4 bases to trimming and J lost 1 base; unmatched junction nucleotides: 2. The CDR3 covers 15 residues. The germline V gene has CDR1 SGHNT and CDR2 YENEEA. Written as DNA, the CDR3 is TGTGCCAGCAGCTATGGACAGGGGTCCTACAATGAGCAGTTCTTC. Translated: CASSYGQGSYNEQFF.

The chain has TRBV15 and TRBJ1-4, with 7 bases lining up with TRBD1. From germline, CDR1 is LNHNV and CDR2 YYDKDF (reference sequence). CDR3 size: 15 residues. J was trimmed by 3 bases and V by 5 bases; bases with no gene match: 6. CDR3 bases: TGTGCCACCAGCCCCTACAGGGGCTCTAATGAAAAACTGTTTTTT. Translating it yields CATSPYRGSNEKLFF.

The chain employs TRBV7-2 and TRBJ1-1, with D possibly matching TRBD1 (5 bases). Germline CDR1 SGHTA, CDR2 FQGNSA. Trimming took 5 bases from V and 1 from J, leaving 8 bases between them. This CDR3 region has 13 residues. The CDR3 is CASSIDRNTEAFF. CDR3 bases: TGTGCCAGCAGCATCGACAGGAACACTGAAGCTTTCTTT.

This sequence joins TRBV5-4 and TRBJ1-1; unclear D gene. V was shortened by 2 bases and J by 1 base, with 15 bases between the two germline ends. This CDR3 contains 16 residues. Germline-derived CDR1 and CDR2 are SGHNT and YYREEE (reference sequence). The DNA of the CDR3 is TGTGCCAGCAGCTTTCTACTGTCGTCGAGGAACACTGAAGCTTTCTTT. It encodes CASSFLLSSRNTEAFF.

V usage is TRBV7-6 and J usage is TRBJ2-1; possible D gene TRBD2, 5 bases. V was clipped by 1 base and J by 8 bases, with 6 bases between them. The CDR3 consists of 12 residues. From germline, CDR1 is SGHVS and CDR2 FNYEAQ. Here the CDR3 DNA reads TGTGCCAGCAGCTTAGGAGGGTATGAGCAGTTCTTC. It translates to CASSLGGYEQFF.

The chain employs TRBV7-2 and TRBJ1-1; unclear D gene. The germline V and J ends were trimmed by 1 base and 7 bases, with 10 bases remaining between them. CDR1 SGHTA and CDR2 FQGNSA come from the germline V gene. This CDR3 has 13 amino acids. In DNA, the CDR3 is TGTGCCAGCAGCTTAGGTGGGCCAGTTGAAGCTTTCTTT. Encoded protein: CASSLGGPVEAFF.

The chain carries TRBV19 and TRBJ1-1; 7 bases map to TRBD1. Per germline, CDR1 LNHDA and CDR2 SQIVND (reference sequence). J lost 0 bases, V lost 5 bases, and 6 bases had no gene match. The CDR3 sequence is 15 residues long. CDR3 amino acids: CASSSGTAMNTEAFF. The DNA of the CDR3 is TGTGCCAGTAGTTCGGGGACAGCCATGAACACTGAAGCTTTCTTT.

This chain joins TRBV27 and TRBJ1-2; weak D call: TRBD1 (5 bases). Germline V gives CDR1 MNHEY, CDR2 SMNVEV (reference sequence). The CDR3 has 15 amino acids. V dropped 1 base and J dropped 4 bases, with 13 bases sitting between them. CDR3: CASSLFSGGTYGYTF. The CDR3 nucleotides read TGTGCCAGCAGTTTATTTAGCGGGGGGACCTATGGCTACACCTTC.

CDR3 in DNA: TGTGCCATCAGCCCGACAGGGGATCAGCCCCAGCATTTT. It specifies CAISPTGDQPQHF. The chain links TRBV10-3 to TRBJ1-5; 8 bases are a match to TRBD1. Trimming at V came to 6 bases and at J to 5 bases, leaving 3 bases not matched to a gene. CDR1 and CDR2 from the germline V gene are ENHRY and SYGVKD. The CDR3 has 13 residues.

The J gene is TRBJ2-3, the V gene TRBV6-5; maybe TRBD1 (5 bases). V was trimmed by 6 bases and J by 2 bases, leaving 6 bases between them. CDR3 size: 12 residues. CDR1 is MNHEY, CDR2 SVGAGI, per germline. The CDR3 coding sequence is TGTGCCAGCAGCAGGGACACAGATACGCAGTATTTT. This encodes CASSRDTDTQYF.

The chain couples TRBV28 to TRBJ1-4, with D tentatively TRBD1 (5 bases). The CDR3 length is 19 residues. The V gene's germline CDR1 is MDHEN and CDR2 SYDVKM. V dropped 6 bases and J dropped 4 bases, with 27 bases sitting between them. The CDR3 DNA reads as TGTGCCAGCAGCGAGGGACTTGAGGCCCTTATACCCCTTAATGAAAAACTGTTTTTT. It is translated as CASSEGLEALIPLNEKLFF. The full variable domain, rest sourced from reference TRBV28 and TRBJ1-4, is DVKVTQSSRYLVKRTGEKVFLECVQDMDHENMFWYRQDPGLGLRLIYFSYDVKMKEKGDIPEGYSVSREKKERFSLILESASTNQTSMYLCASSEGLEALIPLNEKLFFGSGTQLSVL.